This passage covers 14 T cell receptor beta chains from one sample sequenced in a study of T cell repertoires in cytomegalovirus infection. MiXCR, applied by TCRdb to the reads, yields one record per CDR3 protein. The sample includes approximately 470,000 distinct CDR3 sequences, approximately 42% of them seen just once. Their antigens remain unidentified. Sequencing used cultured PBMCs, obtained from culture after CMV antigen stimulation. Source of these receptors: a human donor in good health (CMV status not recorded). Some clones in this sample may be carry-over from other donors' samples.

J is TRBJ2-5 and V is TRBV5-1; 8 nucleotides align to TRBD2. CDR1 is SGHRS and CDR2 is YFSETQ in the germline V gene. This CDR3 contains 16 residues. V was clipped by 3 bases and J by 7 bases; unmatched bases: 14. CDR3 DNA sequence: TGCGCCAGCAGCTCTTCCGGGACTAGTAGATCGGGGACCCAGTACTTC. It is translated as CASSSSGTSRSGTQYF. The full variable domain, completed using reference TRBV5-1 and TRBJ2-5, is KAGVTQTPRYLIKTRGQQVTLSCSPISGHRSVSWYQQTPGQGLQFLFEYFSETQRNKGNFPGRFSGRQFSNSRSEMNVSTLELGDSALYLCASSSSGTSRSGTQYFGPGTRLLVL.

This clonotype was recorded many times. V is TRBV10-3 and J is TRBJ2-5; 7 positions agree with TRBD2. Germline V CDR1 and CDR2: ENHRY, SYGVKD. Germline trimming cut 2 bases from V and 5 bases from J; bases unmatched to any gene: 2. CDR3 length equals 13 residues. The CDR3 spells CAISEREAETQYF. The CDR3 region has the DNA TGTGCCATCAGTGAGCGGGAGGCGGAGACCCAGTACTTC.

The sample holds many counts of this clonotype. The chain is built from TRBV7-2 and TRBJ2-2, with 8 bases identical to TRBD1. CDR1 SGHTA and CDR2 FQGNSA come from the germline V gene. Unmatched junction bases numbered 13, after V lost 5 bases and J lost 8 bases. CDR3 length: 16 amino acids. CDR3: CASSPWTGLNRGELFF. In nucleotides, the CDR3 is TGTGCCAGCAGCCCATGGACAGGGCTCAACAGGGGGGAGCTGTTTTTT.

The chain combines TRBV6-2 or TRBV6-3 with TRBJ2-1; TRBD2 matches at 8 bases. Germline V gene data show CDR1 as MNHEY and CDR2 as SVGEGT. The CDR3 spans 19 residues. The V and J ends lost 2 bases and 4 bases, in that order; junction bases with no gene match: 16. The CDR3 DNA reads as TGTGCCAGCAGTTACCGGTGGCGGAGCGGGAGTAAGGGTTACAATGAGCAGTTCTTC. It translates to CASSYRWRSGSKGYNEQFF.

V and J are TRBV5-1 and TRBJ1-3; 7 bases are a match to TRBD1. Germline lookup yields CDR1 SGHRS and CDR2 YFSETQ. This CDR3 spans 15 amino acids. The V gene end was trimmed by 9 bases and the J gene end by 3 bases; junction bases not matched to a gene: 12. The CDR3 region has the DNA TGCGCCACCCAAAAAACAGGGGCCTATGGAAACACCATATATTTT. Residues: CATQKTGAYGNTIYF.

This clonotype was detected only a few times. This chain connects TRBV12-3 or TRBV12-4 to TRBJ2-3; D is uncertain. Trimming took 0 bases from V and 10 from J, leaving 11 bases between them. The CDR3 runs to 13 residues. The DNA for the CDR3 is TGTGCCAGCAGTTTAGCGATGGGCGGTGCGCAGTATTTT. The encoded protein is CASSLAMGGAQYF.

The J gene is TRBJ2-1, the V gene TRBV19, with D tentatively TRBD1 or TRBD2 (7 bases each). V dropped 3 bases and J dropped 7 bases, with 19 bases sitting between them. The CDR3 totals 16 residues. Germline CDR1 and CDR2: LNHDA and SQIVND (reference sequence). The CDR3 reads CASSMGPGGGVNEQFF. The CDR3 DNA sequence: TGTGCCAGTAGTATGGGACCAGGGGGGGGGGTAAATGAGCAGTTCTTC.

J is TRBJ2-3 and V is TRBV6-5; possible D gene TRBD2, 5 bases. This CDR3 contains 13 residues. The germline CDR1 and CDR2 sequences are MNHEY and SVGAGI. The V and J ends lost 8 bases and 0 bases respectively, with 9 bases between them. Written as DNA, the CDR3 is TGTGCCAGCGCTAGCCCTAGCACAGATACGCAGTATTTT. Encoded protein: CASASPSTDTQYF.

The chain combines TRBV6-2 or TRBV6-3 with TRBJ2-3, with 8 bases that match TRBD2. Losses at the gene ends were 5 bases for V and 5 bases for J; bases not matched to a gene: 9. Per the germline V gene, CDR1 is MNHEY and CDR2 is SVGEGT. The CDR3 is 15 amino acids. CDR3: CASSPGLAGIDTQYF. Written as DNA, the CDR3 is TGTGCCAGCAGTCCTGGACTAGCAGGGATAGATACGCAGTATTTT.

In this sample, this clonotype turned up once. The chain links TRBV12-3 or TRBV12-4 to TRBJ1-4; D is ambiguous. V lost 3 bases, J lost 2 bases, and 7 bases lay in between. This CDR3 contains 14 residues. CDR3 region: CASSLIATNEKLFF. The CDR3 coding sequence is TGTGCCAGCAGTTTGATCGCGACTAATGAAAAACTGTTTTTT.

The gene calls are TRBV18 and TRBJ2-3; D is ambiguous. CDR3 length: 17 amino acids. V lost 0 bases, J lost 0 bases, and 13 bases lay in between. The germline CDR1 and CDR2 sequences are KGHSH and LQKENI. The CDR3 DNA sequence: TGTGCCAGCTCACCACCGGTACGATTCGGAAGCACAGATACGCAGTATTTT. It is translated as CASSPPVRFGSTDTQYF. Using reference TRBV18 and TRBJ2-3 for the parts outside the CDR3, the full variable domain is NAGVMQNPRHLVRRRGQEARLRCSPMKGHSHVYWYRQLPEEGLKFMVYLQKENIIDESGMPKERFSAEFPKEGPSILRIQQVVRGDSAAYFCASSPPVRFGSTDTQYFGPGTRLTVL.

This clonotype was detected a few times. The V gene is TRBV7-9, the J gene TRBJ2-2; D remains ambiguous. CDR1 SEHNR and CDR2 FQNEAQ come from the germline V gene (reference sequence). V lost 7 bases and J 6 bases, leaving 9 bases between the germline ends. The CDR3 is 12 residues long. The CDR3 here is CASTPRAGELFF. The CDR3 DNA reads TGTGCCAGCACCCCCCGCGCCGGGGAGCTGTTTTTT.

The chain links TRBV6-2 or TRBV6-3 to TRBJ2-6; no reliable D call. The CDR3 loop spans 13 amino acids. V was clipped by 7 bases and J by 2 bases, with 6 bases between them. CDR1 and CDR2 (germline): MNHEY, SVGEGT. CDR3 DNA sequence: TGTGCCAGCACCCCAGCTGGGGCCAACGTCCTGACTTTC. This sequence encodes CASTPAGANVLTF.

The chain is built from TRBV28 and TRBJ1-2; TRBD1 matches at 10 bases. Germline V gene data show CDR1 as MDHEN and CDR2 as SYDVKM. The CDR3 consists of 18 residues. V trimming: 5 bases; J trimming: 8 bases; junction bases outside the gene matches: 20. The CDR3: CASSTPRDRGLPRSGYTF. In DNA, the CDR3 is TGTGCCAGCAGTACTCCAAGGGACAGGGGCCTCCCGCGCTCAGGCTACACCTTC.